This paragraph covers one TCR beta chain sequence. These data come from a study of blood T cell repertoires in COVID-19. The repertoire was sequenced with immunoSEQ multiplex PCR; TCRdb's copy has only in-frame clones and lacks some. In the table there are a few hundred thousand clones, 82% of which are singletons. The CDR3 is 13 amino acids. Looked up from germline, CDR1 is LNHDA and CDR2 is SQIVND (reference sequence). Deletions cut 3 bases from V and 2 bases from J, with 8 bases between. The sequenced sample was peripheral blood. The gene calls are TRBV19 and TRBJ2-7; D is unresolved. This sequence was found in a woman aged 18-35 years with acute or convalescent COVID-19. The CDR3 DNA is TGTGCCAGTAGTATTCGTCCTGCCTACGAGCAGTACTTC. Encoded protein: CASSIRPAYEQYF.